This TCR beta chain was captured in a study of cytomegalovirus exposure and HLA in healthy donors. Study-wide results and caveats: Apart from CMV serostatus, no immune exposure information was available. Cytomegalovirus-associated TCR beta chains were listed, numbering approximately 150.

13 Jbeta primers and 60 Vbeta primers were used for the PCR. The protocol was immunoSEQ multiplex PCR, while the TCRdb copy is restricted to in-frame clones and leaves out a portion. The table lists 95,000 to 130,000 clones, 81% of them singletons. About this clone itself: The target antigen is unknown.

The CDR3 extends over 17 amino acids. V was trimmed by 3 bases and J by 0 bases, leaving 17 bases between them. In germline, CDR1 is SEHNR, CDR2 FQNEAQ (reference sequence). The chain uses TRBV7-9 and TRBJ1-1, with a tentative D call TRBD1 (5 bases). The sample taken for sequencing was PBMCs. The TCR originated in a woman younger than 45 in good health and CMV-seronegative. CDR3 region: CASSFGSTTAMNTEAFF. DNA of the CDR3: TGTGCCAGCAGCTTCGGGTCTACGACAGCTATGAACACTGAAGCTTTCTTT.